This TCR beta chain was sequenced in a study of patients and donors after allogeneic stem cell transplantation. Germline assignment: CDR1 SGHVS and CDR2 FNYEAQ. Trimming removed 1 base from V and 4 bases from J, with 10 bases in between. The CDR3 runs 14 residues. TCRdb independently ran MiXCR on the RT-PCR reads; one entry per CDR3 protein. The sample gives about 150,000 distinct CDR3 sequences, roughly 35% of which show up once; 50% is in the top ten. Only a few counts were recorded for this clonotype. The gene calls are TRBV7-6 and TRBJ1-2; no definite D call. The sequence was collected from a human donor who was either an allogeneic HSCT recipient or a stem cell or donor lymphocyte infusion donor (not recorded which). It is not recorded whose cells these are; they may come from a transplant donor. Input material: blood, either unsorted or a sorted T cell fraction (not recorded which). The CDR3 DNA follows: TGTGCCAGCAGCTTAGGGGAGGGAAGCTATGGCTACACCTTC. Protein sequence: CASSLGEGSYGYTF.